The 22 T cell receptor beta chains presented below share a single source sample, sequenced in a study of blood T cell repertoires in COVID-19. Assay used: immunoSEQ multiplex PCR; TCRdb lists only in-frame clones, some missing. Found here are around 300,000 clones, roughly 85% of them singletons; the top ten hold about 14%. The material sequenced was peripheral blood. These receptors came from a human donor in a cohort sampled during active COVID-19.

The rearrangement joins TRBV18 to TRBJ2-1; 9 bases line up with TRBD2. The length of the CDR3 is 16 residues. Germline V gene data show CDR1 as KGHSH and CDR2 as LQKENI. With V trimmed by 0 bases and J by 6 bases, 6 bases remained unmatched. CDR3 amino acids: CASSPPSAGGGNEQFF. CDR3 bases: TGTGCCAGCTCACCACCGTCAGCGGGAGGTGGCAATGAGCAGTTCTTC.

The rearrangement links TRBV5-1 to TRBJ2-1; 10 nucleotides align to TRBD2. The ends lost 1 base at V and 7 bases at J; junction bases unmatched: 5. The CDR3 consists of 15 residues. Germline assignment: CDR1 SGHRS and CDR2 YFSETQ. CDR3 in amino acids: CASSLSGRAANEQFF. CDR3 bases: TGCGCCAGCAGCTTGAGCGGGAGGGCCGCTAATGAGCAGTTCTTC. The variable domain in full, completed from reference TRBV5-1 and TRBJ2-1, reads KAGVTQTPRYLIKTRGQQVTLSCSPISGHRSVSWYQQTPGQGLQFLFEYFSETQRNKGNFPGRFSGRQFSNSRSEMNVSTLELGDSALYLCASSLSGRAANEQFFGPGTRLTVL.

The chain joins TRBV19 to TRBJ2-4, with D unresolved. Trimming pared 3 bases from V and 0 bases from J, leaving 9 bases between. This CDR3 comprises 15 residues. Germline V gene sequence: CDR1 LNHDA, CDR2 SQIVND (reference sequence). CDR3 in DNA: TGTGCCAGTAGTATGCGGCTCTCAGCCAAAAACATTCAGTACTTC. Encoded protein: CASSMRLSAKNIQYF.

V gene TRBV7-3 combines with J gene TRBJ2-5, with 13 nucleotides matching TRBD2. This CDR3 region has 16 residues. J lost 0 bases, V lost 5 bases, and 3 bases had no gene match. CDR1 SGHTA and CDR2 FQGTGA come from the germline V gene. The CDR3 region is CASSPGTSGNQETQYF. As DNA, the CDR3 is TGTGCCAGCAGCCCAGGGACTAGCGGGAACCAAGAGACCCAGTACTTC.

The CDR3 reads CASSGWERNTEAFF. The CDR3 DNA is TGTGCCAGCAGCGGGTGGGAGCGGAACACTGAAGCTTTCTTT. This rearrangement joins TRBV5-6 to TRBJ1-1; D call uncertain. CDR3 length equals 14 residues. Germline V gene sequence: CDR1 SGHDT, CDR2 YYEEEE. The V end lost 4 bases, the J end lost 1 base, and 11 bases lay between the germline ends.

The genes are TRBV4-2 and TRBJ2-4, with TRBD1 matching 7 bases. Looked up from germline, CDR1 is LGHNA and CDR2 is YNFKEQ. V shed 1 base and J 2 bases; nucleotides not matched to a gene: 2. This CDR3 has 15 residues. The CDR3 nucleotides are TGTGCCAGCAGCCAAGGGGACAGCACCAAAAACATTCAGTACTTC. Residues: CASSQGDSTKNIQYF.

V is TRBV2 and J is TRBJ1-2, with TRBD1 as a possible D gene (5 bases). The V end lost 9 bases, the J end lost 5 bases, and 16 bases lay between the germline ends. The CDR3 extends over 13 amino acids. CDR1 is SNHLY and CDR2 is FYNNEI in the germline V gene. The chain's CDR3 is CASRQSVPYGYTF. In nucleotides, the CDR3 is TGTGCCAGTCGACAGTCAGTGCCGTATGGCTACACCTTC.

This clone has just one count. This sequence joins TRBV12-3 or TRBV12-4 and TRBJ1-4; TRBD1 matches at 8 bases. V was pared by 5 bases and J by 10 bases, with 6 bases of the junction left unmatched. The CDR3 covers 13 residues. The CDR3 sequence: CASSHGQGGKLFF. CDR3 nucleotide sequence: TGTGCCAGCAGTCATGGACAGGGTGGAAAACTGTTTTTT.

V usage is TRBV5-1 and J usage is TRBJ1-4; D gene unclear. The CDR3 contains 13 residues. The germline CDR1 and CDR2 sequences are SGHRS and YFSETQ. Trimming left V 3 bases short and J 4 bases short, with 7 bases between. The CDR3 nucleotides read TGCGCCAGCAGCTCTCTAAATAATGAAAAACTGTTTTTT. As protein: CASSSLNNEKLFF.

CDR3 in DNA: TGTGCCAGCAGCCCTAACCCGGGAGTTAAAGACAATGAGCAGTTCTTC. Its translation is CASSPNPGVKDNEQFF. The chain recombines TRBV7-3 with TRBJ2-1; TRBD2 is a possible D gene (6 bases). The CDR3 contains 16 residues. V was clipped by 5 bases and J by 5 bases, with 19 bases between them. CDR1 is SGHTA, CDR2 FQGTGA, per germline. The variable domain in full, with the rest retrieved from reference TRBV7-3 and TRBJ2-1, is GAGVSQTPSNKVTEKGKYVELRCDPISGHTALYWYRQSLGQGPEFLIYFQGTGAADDSGLPNDRFFAVRPEGSVSTLKIQRTERGDSAVYLCASSPNPGVKDNEQFFGPGTRLTVL.

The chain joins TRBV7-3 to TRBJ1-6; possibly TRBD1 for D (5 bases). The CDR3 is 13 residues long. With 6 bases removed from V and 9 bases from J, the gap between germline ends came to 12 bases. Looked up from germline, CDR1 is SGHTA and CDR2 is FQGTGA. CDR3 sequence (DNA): TGTGCCAGCAGTCCCGACGGGGGTTCACCCCTCCACTTT. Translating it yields CASSPDGGSPLHF.

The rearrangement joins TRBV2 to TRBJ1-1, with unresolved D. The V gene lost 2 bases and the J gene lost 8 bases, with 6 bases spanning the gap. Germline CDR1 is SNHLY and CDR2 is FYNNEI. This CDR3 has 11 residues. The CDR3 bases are TGTGCCAGCAGTGAATCGGGGGAAGCTTTCTTT. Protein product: CASSESGEAFF. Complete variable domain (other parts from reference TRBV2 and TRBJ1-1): EPEVTQTPSHQVTQMGQEVILRCVPISNHLYFYWYRQILGQKVEFLVSFYNNEISEKSEIFDDQFSVERPDGSNFTLKIRSTKLEDSAMYFCASSESGEAFFGQGTRLTVV.

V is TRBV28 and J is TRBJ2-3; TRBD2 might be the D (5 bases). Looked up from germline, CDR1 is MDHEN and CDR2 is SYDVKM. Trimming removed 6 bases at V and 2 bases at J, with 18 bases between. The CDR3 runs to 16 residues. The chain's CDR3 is CASRPLRGLNTDTQYF. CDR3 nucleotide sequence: TGTGCCAGCAGACCCCTTAGAGGACTCAACACAGATACGCAGTATTTT.

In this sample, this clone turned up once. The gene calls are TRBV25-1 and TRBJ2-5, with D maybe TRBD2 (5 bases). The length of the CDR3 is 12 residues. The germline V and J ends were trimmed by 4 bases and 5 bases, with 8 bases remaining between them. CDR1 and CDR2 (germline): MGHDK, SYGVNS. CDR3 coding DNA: TGTGCCAGCAGTGTGTCGGGGGAGACCCAGTACTTC. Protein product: CASSVSGETQYF.

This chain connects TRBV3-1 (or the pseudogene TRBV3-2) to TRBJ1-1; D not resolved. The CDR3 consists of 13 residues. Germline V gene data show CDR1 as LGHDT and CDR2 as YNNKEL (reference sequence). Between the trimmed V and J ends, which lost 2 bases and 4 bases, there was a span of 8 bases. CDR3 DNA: TGTGCCAGCAGCCAAATTGGTAGCACTGAAGCTTTCTTT. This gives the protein CASSQIGSTEAFF.

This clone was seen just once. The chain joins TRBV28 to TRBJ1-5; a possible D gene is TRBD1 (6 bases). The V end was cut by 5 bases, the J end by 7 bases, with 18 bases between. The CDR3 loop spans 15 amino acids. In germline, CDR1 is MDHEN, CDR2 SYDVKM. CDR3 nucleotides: TGTGCCAGCAGTGAGCCAGGGGAAAACTTCCAGCCCCAGCATTTT. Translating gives CASSEPGENFQPQHF.

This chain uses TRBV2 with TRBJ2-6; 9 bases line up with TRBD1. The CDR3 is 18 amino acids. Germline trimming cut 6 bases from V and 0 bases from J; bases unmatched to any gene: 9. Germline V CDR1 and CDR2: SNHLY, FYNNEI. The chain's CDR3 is CASRNPGQGNSGANVLTF. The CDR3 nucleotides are TGTGCCAGCAGAAACCCGGGACAGGGTAACTCTGGGGCCAACGTCCTGACTTTC.

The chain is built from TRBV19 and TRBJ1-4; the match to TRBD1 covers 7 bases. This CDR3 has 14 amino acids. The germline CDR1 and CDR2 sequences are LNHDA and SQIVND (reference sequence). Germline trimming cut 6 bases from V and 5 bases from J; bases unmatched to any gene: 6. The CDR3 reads CASRSGQNNEKLFF. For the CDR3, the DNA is TGTGCCAGTAGATCGGGACAGAACAATGAAAAACTGTTTTTT.

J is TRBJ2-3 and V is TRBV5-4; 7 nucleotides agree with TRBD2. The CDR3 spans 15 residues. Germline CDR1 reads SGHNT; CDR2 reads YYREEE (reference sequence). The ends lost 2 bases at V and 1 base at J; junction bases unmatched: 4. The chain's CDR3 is CASSFPSGGTDTQYF. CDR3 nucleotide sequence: TGTGCCAGCAGCTTTCCGAGCGGGGGCACAGATACGCAGTATTTT.

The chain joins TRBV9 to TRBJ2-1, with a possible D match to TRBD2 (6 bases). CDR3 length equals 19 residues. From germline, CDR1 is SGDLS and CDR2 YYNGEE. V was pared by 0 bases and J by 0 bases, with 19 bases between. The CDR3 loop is CASSVATSGRGRSYNEQFF. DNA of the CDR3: TGTGCCAGCAGCGTAGCTACGTCGGGGCGGGGCCGCTCCTACAATGAGCAGTTCTTC. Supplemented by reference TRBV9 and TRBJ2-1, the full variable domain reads DSGVTQTPKHLITATGQRVTLRCSPRSGDLSVYWYQQSLDQGLQFLIQYYNGEERAKGNILERFSAQQFPDLHSELNLSSLELGDSALYFCASSVATSGRGRSYNEQFFGPGTRLTVL.

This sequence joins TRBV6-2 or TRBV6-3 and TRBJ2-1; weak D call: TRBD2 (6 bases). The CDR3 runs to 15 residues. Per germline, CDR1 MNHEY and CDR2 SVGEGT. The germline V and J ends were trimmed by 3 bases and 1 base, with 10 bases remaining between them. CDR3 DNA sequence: TGTGCCAGCAGTTATGTCGGGACTTCCTACAATGAGCAGTTCTTC. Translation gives CASSYVGTSYNEQFF.

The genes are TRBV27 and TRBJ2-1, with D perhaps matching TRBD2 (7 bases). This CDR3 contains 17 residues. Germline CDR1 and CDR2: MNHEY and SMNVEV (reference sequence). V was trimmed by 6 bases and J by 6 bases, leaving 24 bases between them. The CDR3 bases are TGTGCCAGCAGGCCCTACATTGGGGGGGCGCGTGGCAATGAGCAGTTCTTC. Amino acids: CASRPYIGGARGNEQFF.